The clone carrying this TCR beta chain was recorded a few times. This sample is drawn from a study of T cells in Graves' hyperthyroidism and ophthalmopathy. Study-wide background: Peripheral blood samples were taken at initial diagnosis, prior to any treatment.

Active moderate-to-severe ophthalmopathy, Clinical Activity Score at least 3, NOSPECS at least 4, under 3 months' duration. Exclusions: uncontrolled infection, other autoimmune disease, pregnancy, lactation. Clinical symptoms, serum thyroxine and TRAb, thyroid ultrasound and orbital computed tomography together formed the diagnostic basis. There were TCR beta CDR3 regions amplified from RNA transcripts. In the first-round RT-PCR of the TCR CDR3, the HTBI primer set was used. TCRdb ran MiXCR on the multiplex PCR reads and lists one entry per CDR3 protein. The sample contains about 610,000 distinct CDR3 sequences, roughly 14% of which appear only once. The CDR3 loop spans 12 amino acids. V was cut by 9 bases and J by 1 base, with 7 bases left in between. Per germline, CDR1 LNHDA and CDR2 SQIVND (reference sequence).

The receptor's source is a woman aged 40 to 50 with Graves' ophthalmopathy. The J gene is TRBJ1-3, the V gene TRBV19, with D uncertain. The sequencing input was blood. The CDR3 bases are TGTGCCAGCCGGATATCTGGAAACACCATATATTTT. It codes for CASRISGNTIYF.